The entry below describes one T cell receptor (beta chain). Its antigen is currently unknown. This sample is drawn from a study of Ad26.COV2.S vaccination and SARS-CoV-2 variants. Study in general: Ad26.COV2.S, an intramuscular injection, was given once or twice 56 days apart.

Specified treatment: over 15 received Ad26.COV2.S at low or high dose, single or two shots; 5 received placebo; per-sample allocation not given. Day 63 after the first vaccine or placebo injection was the time point for sampling. The protocol was immunoSEQ multiplex PCR, while the TCRdb copy is restricted to in-frame clones and leaves out a portion. The table records 400,000 to 450,000 clones, 90% of them present only once. Germline CDR1 reads SEHNR; CDR2 reads FQNEAQ (reference sequence). V lost 1 base and J 0 bases, leaving 10 bases between the germline ends. The CDR3 sequence is 17 residues long. Overall study results and limits: People who got the vaccine or the placebo had similar non-spike TCR breadth.

The chain employs TRBV7-9 and TRBJ2-6, with no clear D. The TCR comes from a person between 18 and 60 years old who received the Ad26.COV2.S COVID-19 vaccine or a placebo. This specimen consisted of peripheral blood, obtained in a trial of Ad26.COV2.S vaccine versus placebo. CDR3 coding DNA: TGTGCCAGCAGCTTAGTTCCGGTAGACTCTGGGGCCAACGTCCTGACTTTC. Its translation is CASSLVPVDSGANVLTF.